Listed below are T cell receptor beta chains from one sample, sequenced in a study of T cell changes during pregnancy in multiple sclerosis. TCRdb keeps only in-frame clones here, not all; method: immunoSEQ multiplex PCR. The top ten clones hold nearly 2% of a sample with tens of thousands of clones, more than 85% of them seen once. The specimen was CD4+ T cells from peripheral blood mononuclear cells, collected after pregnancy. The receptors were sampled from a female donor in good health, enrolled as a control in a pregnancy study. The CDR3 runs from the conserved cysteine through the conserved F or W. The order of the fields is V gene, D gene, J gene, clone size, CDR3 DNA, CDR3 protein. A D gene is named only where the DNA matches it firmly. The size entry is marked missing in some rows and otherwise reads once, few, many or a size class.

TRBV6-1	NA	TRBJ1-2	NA	TGTGCCAGCAGTGAAGGTGGCGACAGTTGGGACTATGGCTACACCTTC	CASSEGGDSWDYGYTF
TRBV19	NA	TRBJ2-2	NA	TGTGCCAGTGCTACTAGGCTGGGCACCGGGGAGCTGTTTTTT	CASATRLGTGELFF
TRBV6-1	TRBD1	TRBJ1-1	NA	TGTGCCAGCAGTCTCTCAGGGGGCCCTGAAGCTTTCTTT	CASSLSGGPEAFF
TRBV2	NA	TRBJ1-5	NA	TGTGCCAGCAGTGGGACATATAGCAATCAGCCCCAGCATTTT	CASSGTYSNQPQHF
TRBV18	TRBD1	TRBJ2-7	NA	TGTGCCAGCTCACTGGACAGGGTCTACGAGCAGTACTTC	CASSLDRVYEQYF
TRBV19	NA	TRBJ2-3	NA	TGTGCCAGTAGTATTCCGGGGGTGGGCACAGATACGCAGTATTTT	CASSIPGVGTDTQYF
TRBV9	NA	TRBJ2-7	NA	TGTGCCAGCAGCGTAGAGGCGGCTGGCGAGCAGTACTTC	CASSVEAAGEQYF
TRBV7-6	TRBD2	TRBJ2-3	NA	TGTGCCAGCAGCTTAGACCCGTGGGGAGCGGGACGCACAGATACGCAGTATTTT	CASSLDPWGAGRTDTQYF
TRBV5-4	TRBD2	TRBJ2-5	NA	TGTGCCAGCAGCTTGGGCTTGGAGGCGGGGAGGGTGGCAGAGACCCAGTACTTC	CASSLGLEAGRVAETQYF
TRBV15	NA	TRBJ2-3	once	TGTGCCACCAGCAGAGCCGGTAGCACAGATACGCAGTATTTT	CATSRAGSTDTQYF
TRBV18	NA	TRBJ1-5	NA	TGTGCCAGCTCACCCCAGGGGAATCAGCCCCAGCATTTT	CASSPQGNQPQHF
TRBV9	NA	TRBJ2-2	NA	TGTGCCAGCGGCGCTACACATAGACGGGGGTTGAACACCGGGGAGCTGTTTTTT	CASGATHRRGLNTGELFF
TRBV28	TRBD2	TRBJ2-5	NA	TGTGCCAGCAGCGATAGGACCGGGACTAGCGGGGAGTCGAGTGGGGAGACCCAGTACTTC	CASSDRTGTSGESSGETQYF
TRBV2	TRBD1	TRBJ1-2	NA	TGTGCCAGCCGGGGGACAGGGGTTGGCTACACCTTC	CASRGTGVGYTF
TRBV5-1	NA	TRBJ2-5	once	TGCGCCAGCAGCTTCCATTACCAGGACAGCTGGTACTTC	CASSFHYQDSWYF
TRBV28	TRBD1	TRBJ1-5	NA	TGTGCCAGCAGTCTGGGACAGCGGAATCAGCCCCAGCATTTT	CASSLGQRNQPQHF
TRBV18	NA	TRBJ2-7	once	TGTGCCAGCTCACCGATAGACAACGAGCAGTACTTC	CASSPIDNEQYF
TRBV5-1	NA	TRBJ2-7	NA	TGCGCCAGCAGTTCGACCGGGACAAGCTACGAGCAGTACTTC	CASSSTGTSYEQYF
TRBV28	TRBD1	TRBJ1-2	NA	TGTGCCAGCAGTTTGGAGGGGCAGGGGGTGAGAGGCTACACCTTC	CASSLEGQGVRGYTF
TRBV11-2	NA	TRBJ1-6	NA	TGTGCCAGCAGCTTAGTGGGGGAGGTCTCCTATAATTCACCCCTCCACTTT	CASSLVGEVSYNSPLHF
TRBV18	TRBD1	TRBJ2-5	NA	TGTGCCAGCTCACCCCCGGGCATGGACAGGGGGCTGGAGACCCAGTACTTC	CASSPPGMDRGLETQYF
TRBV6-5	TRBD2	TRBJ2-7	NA	TGTGCCAGCAGTTTAGATCGGGGGGGCTCGTCCTACGAGCAGTACTTC	CASSLDRGGSSYEQYF
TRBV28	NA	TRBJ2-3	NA	TGTGCCAGCAGTTTAGGTCAGGTGAAAGATACGCAGTATTTT	CASSLGQVKDTQYF
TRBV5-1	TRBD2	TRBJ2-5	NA	TGCGCCAGCAGCCACCAAGGCGGGGGGGTGGAAGAGACCCAGTACTTC	CASSHQGGGVEETQYF
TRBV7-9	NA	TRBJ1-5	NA	TGTGCCAGCAGCCCAACAGGGAATCAGCCCCAGCATTTT	CASSPTGNQPQHF
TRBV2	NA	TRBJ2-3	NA	TGTGCCAGCGCTTCATCTAGTGGCACAGATACGCAGTATTTT	CASASSSGTDTQYF
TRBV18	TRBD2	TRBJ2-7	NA	TGTGCCAGCGGACCTAGTAGGGGAGGGCCATACGAGCAGTACTTC	CASGPSRGGPYEQYF
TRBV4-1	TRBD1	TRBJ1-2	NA	TGCGCCAGCAGCCAGGGGGTGAGACAGGGGAGGGCCGGGAATGGCTACACCTTC	CASSQGVRQGRAGNGYTF
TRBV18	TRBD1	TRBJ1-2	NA	TGTGCCAGCTCACCAGAGATTGGGACAGGGGCCTCATATGGCTACACCTTC	CASSPEIGTGASYGYTF
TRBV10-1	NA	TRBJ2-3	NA	TGCGCCAGCAGTGAGTCCGCCACACTAGCTGATACGCAGTATTTT	CASSESATLADTQYF
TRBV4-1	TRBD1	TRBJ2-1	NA	TGCGCCAGCAGCCGCGGGACAGGGTCCCGAAGTTTGAATGAGCAGTTCTTC	CASSRGTGSRSLNEQFF
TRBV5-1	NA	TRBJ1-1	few	TGCGCCAGCAGCCACTCACTCAGCGACACTGAAGCTTTCTTT	CASSHSLSDTEAFF
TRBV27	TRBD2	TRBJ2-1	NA	TGTGCCAGCAGTCCCGGGACGTCGGGAGGGAATGAGCAGTTCTTC	CASSPGTSGGNEQFF
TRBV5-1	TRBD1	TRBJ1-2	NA	TGCGCCAGCAGCTTGGACCCAGGGGGAGGCGGCTACACCTTC	CASSLDPGGGGYTF
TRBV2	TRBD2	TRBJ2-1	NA	TGTGCCAGCAACCTAGCGGGAACCAATGAGCAGTTCTTC	CASNLAGTNEQFF
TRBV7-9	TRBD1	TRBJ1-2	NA	TGTGCCAGCAGCCTCAGACAGGGGCGCTTACCTAACTATGGCTACACCTTC	CASSLRQGRLPNYGYTF
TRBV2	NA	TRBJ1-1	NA	TGTGCCAGCAGTGAATCTGAGGACACTGAAGCTTTCTTT	CASSESEDTEAFF
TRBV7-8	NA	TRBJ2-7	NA	TGTGCCAGCAGCCCCAGACCCCTAGTAAGCTACGAGCAGTACTTC	CASSPRPLVSYEQYF
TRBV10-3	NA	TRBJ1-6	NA	TGTGCCATCAGTGACCGGGGGGGTCTCAATTCACCCCTCCACTTT	CAISDRGGLNSPLHF
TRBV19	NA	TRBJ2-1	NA	TGTGCCAGTAGACGGGACGGGCCAGGGGTGGAGCAGTTCTTC	CASRRDGPGVEQFF
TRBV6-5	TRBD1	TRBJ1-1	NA	TGTGCCAGCAGTTCAACAGGGGTGAACACTGAAGCTTTCTTT	CASSSTGVNTEAFF
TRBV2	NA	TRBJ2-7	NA	TGTGCCAGCAGTGGGAGGGACCATCCGTCCTACGAGCAGTACTTC	CASSGRDHPSYEQYF
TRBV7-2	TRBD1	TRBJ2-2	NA	TGTGCCAGCAGCTTAGCGGGACAGGGTACCGGGGAGCTGTTTTTT	CASSLAGQGTGELFF
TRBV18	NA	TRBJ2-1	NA	TGTGCCAGCTCACCCCAGCGCTACAATGAGCAGTTCTTC	CASSPQRYNEQFF
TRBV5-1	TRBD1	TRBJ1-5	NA	TGCGCCAGCAGCTTGGGGGCAGGGGGCGATCAGCCCCAGCATTTT	CASSLGAGGDQPQHF
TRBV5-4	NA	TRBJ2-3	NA	TGTGCCAGCAGCTTGGTAGAATCCGATACGCAGTATTTT	CASSLVESDTQYF
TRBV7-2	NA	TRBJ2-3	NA	TGTGCCAGCAGCTTAGAGGACTGGACCTTCACAGATACGCAGTATTTT	CASSLEDWTFTDTQYF
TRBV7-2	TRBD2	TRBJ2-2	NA	TGTGCCAGCAGCCTAGTGGGCTCTAGCGGGAGTGGGGAGCTGTTTTTT	CASSLVGSSGSGELFF
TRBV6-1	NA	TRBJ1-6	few	TGTGCCAGCAGGGAGGGGGGGTACTCACCCCTCCACTTT	CASREGGYSPLHF
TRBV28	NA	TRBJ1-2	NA	TGTGCCAGCAGATATTCAGGGGCTCCCTATGGCTACACCTTC	CASRYSGAPYGYTF
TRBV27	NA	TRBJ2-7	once	TGTGCCAGCAGTTTAGGGGGCTTCGCCTACGAGCAGTACTTC	CASSLGGFAYEQYF